This entry lists 30 T cell receptor beta chains sequenced from one sample in a study of blood T cells in healthy people across ages. PCR was performed a second time for about 6 to 12 cycles using a sample-barcoded 5' primer and a J-beta primer mix. In TCRdb, the 5' RACE reads were re-called with MiXCR into one record per CDR3 protein. The sample includes 1.8 million or so distinct CDR3 sequences, roughly two fifths of them seen just once. The sample taken for sequencing was blood. All receptors come from a human donor in good health.

This chain uses TRBV28 with TRBJ2-1; D perhaps matches TRBD1 (6 bases). Germline V gene lookup returns CDR1 MDHEN and CDR2 SYDVKM. The V and J ends lost 6 bases and 5 bases respectively, with 11 bases between them. The CDR3 is made up of 13 amino acids. In nucleotides, the CDR3 is TGTGCCAGCAGACGGACAGTGGACAATGAGCAGTTCTTC. Translation gives CASRRTVDNEQFF. The full variable domain, completed using reference TRBV28 and TRBJ2-1, is DVKVTQSSRYLVKRTGEKVFLECVQDMDHENMFWYRQDPGLGLRLIYFSYDVKMKEKGDIPEGYSVSREKKERFSLILESASTNQTSMYLCASRRTVDNEQFFGPGTRLTVL.

This sequence joins TRBV4-3 and TRBJ2-3; 11 bases align to TRBD2. The CDR3 is made up of 18 amino acids. Germline CDR1 is LGHNA and CDR2 is YSLEER. The V and J ends lost 0 bases and 2 bases, in that order; junction bases with no gene match: 7. CDR3 nucleotides: TGCGCCAGCAGCCAAGATATAGCGGGGGGGACTGACACAGATACGCAGTATTTT. Translated: CASSQDIAGGTDTDTQYF.

This clonotype has only a few counts. The V and J genes are TRBV20-1 and TRBJ2-7, with TRBD1 matching 7 bases. The germline gives CDR1 DFQATT, CDR2 SNEGSKA (reference sequence). The CDR3 is 15 residues long. The V and J ends lost 4 bases and 3 bases, in that order; junction bases with no gene match: 12. The CDR3: CSAKGANRAYYEQYF. CDR3 DNA: TGCAGTGCTAAGGGGGCAAATAGGGCTTACTACGAGCAGTACTTC.

The chain has TRBV7-2 and TRBJ2-5, with 9 bases fitting TRBD2. Judging by the DNA end, TRBJ2-7 fits better; the J call may be wrong. CDR3 length: 15 residues. Per the germline V gene, CDR1 is SGHTA and CDR2 is FQGNSA. CDR3 in amino acids: CASSSAGGSEYEQYF. CDR3 bases: TGTGCCAGCAGCTCCGCGGGGGGGTCGGAGTACGAGCAGTACTTC.

The genes are TRBV5-5 and TRBJ2-1, with D possibly matching TRBD1 (6 bases). The V gene's germline CDR1 is SGHKS and CDR2 YYEKEE (reference sequence). There are 12 residues in the CDR3. The germline V and J ends were trimmed by 2 bases and 12 bases, with 12 bases remaining between them. CDR3 sequence (DNA): TGTGCCAGCAGCTTTGGGACAACCGGGCAGTTCTTC. Translation gives CASSFGTTGQFF.

This clonotype has a handful of counts. The chain couples TRBV20-1 to TRBJ2-5; 8 bases fit TRBD2. The trim removed 5 bases at V and 5 bases at J, leaving 7 bases unmatched. The CDR3 totals 13 residues. CDR1 is DFQATT and CDR2 is SNEGSKA in the germline V gene (reference sequence). CDR3 protein: CSAEAGVRETQYF. The CDR3 DNA reads TGCAGTGCTGAAGCGGGGGTGCGTGAGACCCAGTACTTC.

This clonotype has just a few counts. The J gene is TRBJ2-7, the V gene TRBV4-2; tentative D call: TRBD2 (6 bases). Per the germline V gene, CDR1 is LGHNA and CDR2 is YNFKEQ. The CDR3 totals 16 residues. V dropped 3 bases and J dropped 2 bases, with 17 bases sitting between them. The CDR3: CASSHLRDLRTYEQYF. CDR3 DNA sequence: TGTGCCAGCAGCCATCTCCGGGACTTAAGAACCTACGAGCAGTACTTC.

This chain connects TRBV7-9 to TRBJ1-1; perhaps TRBD1 as D (5 bases). V dropped 3 bases and J dropped 0 bases, with 14 bases sitting between them. The length of the CDR3 is 16 residues. Germline-derived CDR1 and CDR2 are SEHNR and FQNEAQ (reference sequence). The CDR3 protein is CASSFPGGGLNTEAFF. The CDR3 bases are TGTGCCAGCAGCTTTCCAGGCGGGGGGTTGAACACTGAAGCTTTCTTT.

This clonotype has just a few counts. The chain links TRBV29-1 to TRBJ1-2; TRBD1 matches at 8 bases. The CDR3 is 16 amino acids. CDR1 is SQVTM and CDR2 is ANQGSEA in the germline V gene. With 3 bases clipped from V and 8 bases from J, the junction kept 17 bases outside the gene matches. The CDR3 spells CSVDASARQGFGGYTF. The CDR3 nucleotides read TGCAGCGTTGATGCTTCCGCGAGACAGGGGTTTGGGGGCTACACCTTC.

This chain connects TRBV24-1 to TRBJ2-2; D call uncertain. The germline V and J ends were trimmed by 2 bases and 6 bases, with 9 bases remaining between them. The CDR3 spans 14 residues. Germline CDR1 reads KGHDR; CDR2 reads SFDVKD. Here the CDR3 DNA reads TGTGCCACCAGTGATTCCGATCGCGCCGGGGAGCTGTTTTTT. This codes for CATSDSDRAGELFF.

J is TRBJ2-1 and V is TRBV20-1; the match to TRBD2 covers 7 bases. This CDR3 has 16 residues. V was pared by 1 base and J by 3 bases, with 9 bases of the junction left unmatched. The germline gives CDR1 DFQATT, CDR2 SNEGSKA (reference sequence). CDR3 residues: CSARVLGGEYYNEQFF. The CDR3 DNA reads TGCAGTGCTAGAGTTCTTGGGGGGGAGTACTACAATGAGCAGTTCTTC.

This clonotype was detected only once. This chain uses TRBV5-4 with TRBJ2-5; TRBD1 aligns across 7 bases. This CDR3 spans 17 amino acids. CDR1 is SGHNT and CDR2 is YYREEE in the germline V gene (reference sequence). The ends lost 0 bases at V and 4 bases at J; junction bases unmatched: 12. The CDR3 nucleotides read TGTGCCAGCAGCTTGGATCCTGGACAGGCGCACCGAGAGACCCAGTACTTC. This encodes CASSLDPGQAHRETQYF.

This clonotype came up a few times. The CDR3 loop is CSAIDREGYGYTF. As DNA, the CDR3 is TGCAGTGCTATTGATCGGGAGGGCTATGGCTACACCTTC. The chain uses TRBV20-1 and TRBJ1-2, with D hard to call. Germline CDR1 DFQATT, CDR2 SNEGSKA (reference sequence). The CDR3 has 13 amino acids. Trimming left V 4 bases short and J 4 bases short, with 13 bases between.

V and J are TRBV7-9 and TRBJ1-2, with a weak D call TRBD1 (5 bases). The length of the CDR3 is 15 residues. With 7 bases removed from V and 6 bases from J, the gap between germline ends came to 21 bases. Germline CDR1 reads SEHNR; CDR2 reads FQNEAQ (reference sequence). For the CDR3, the DNA is TGTGCCAGCACCTGGGGGGAGGGATACGGGGATGGCTACACCTTC. Protein: CASTWGEGYGDGYTF.

The chain links TRBV5-1 to TRBJ1-2, with D perhaps TRBD1 (5 bases). Trimming pared 3 bases from V and 7 bases from J, leaving 19 bases between. The CDR3 is made up of 15 amino acids. Looked up from germline, CDR1 is SGHRS and CDR2 is YFSETQ. CDR3 sequence reads: CASSWGDGPSGGYTF. The CDR3 DNA reads TGCGCCAGCAGCTGGGGGGACGGTCCGAGTGGTGGCTACACCTTC.

This clonotype occurred a few times. The V and J genes are TRBV27 and TRBJ1-2, with no clear D. This CDR3 contains 15 residues. Germline values: CDR1 MNHEY, CDR2 SMNVEV (reference sequence). V was pared by 5 bases and J by 5 bases, with 18 bases between. CDR3 in DNA: TGTGCCAGCAGTAAACGGACTCAATCGGGGTATGGCTACACCTTC. Protein product: CASSKRTQSGYGYTF.

This sequence joins TRBV12-3 or TRBV12-4 and TRBJ1-2, with D unresolved. The CDR3 loop spans 16 amino acids. V lost 3 bases and J 6 bases, leaving 20 bases between the germline ends. The CDR3 loop reads CASSFSKGQESHGYTF. Written as DNA, the CDR3 is TGTGCCAGCAGTTTTAGTAAGGGTCAGGAGTCTCATGGCTACACCTTC.

This clonotype was observed at least ten times. V is TRBV29-1 and J is TRBJ1-2; 8 positions agree with TRBD1. The V gene end was trimmed by 3 bases and the J gene end by 1 base; junction bases not matched to a gene: 4. Germline loops: CDR1 SQVTM, CDR2 ANQGSEA. This CDR3 has 14 amino acids. CDR3 DNA: TGCAGCGTTGAGACAGGGGCTGATAACTATGGCTACACCTTC. Its protein product is CSVETGADNYGYTF.

This clonotype was counted only a few times. The V call is TRBV7-2, the J call TRBJ1-5; D may be TRBD1 (6 bases). The ends were cut back, 5 bases at V and 3 bases at J, with 17 bases in the middle. The germline gives CDR1 SGHTA, CDR2 FQGNSA. The CDR3 loop spans 16 amino acids. The CDR3 loop reads CASSEGVGQLNQPQHF. The CDR3 nucleotides read TGTGCCAGCAGCGAGGGGGTTGGGCAGCTCAATCAGCCCCAGCATTTT.

This clonotype was detected a few times. The chain uses TRBV12-3 or TRBV12-4 and TRBJ2-3; TRBD2 matches at 7 bases. V was clipped by 3 bases and J by 4 bases; unmatched bases: 7. The CDR3 runs to 15 residues. CDR3 residues: CASSFGGGTADTQYF. The DNA for the CDR3 is TGTGCCAGCAGTTTCGGCGGGGGAACCGCAGATACGCAGTATTTT.

V gene TRBV11-3 combines with J gene TRBJ1-1, with unresolved D. There are 15 residues in the CDR3. V was trimmed by 3 bases and J by 1 base, leaving 12 bases between them. Germline CDR1 and CDR2: SGHNT and YENEEA. CDR3 sequence reads: CASSFGIDQNTEAFF. CDR3 bases: TGTGCCAGCAGCTTCGGGATCGACCAGAACACTGAAGCTTTCTTT.

This clonotype was seen a few times. The V gene is TRBV10-3, the J gene TRBJ2-7, with TRBD1 as a possible D gene (6 bases). The germline CDR1 and CDR2 sequences are ENHRY and SYGVKD. The CDR3 has 13 residues. Trimming shortened V by 10 bases and J by 3 bases, and 16 bases separated the two germline ends. This CDR3 reads CATERTDRYEQYF. The CDR3 DNA reads as TGTGCCACCGAGAGGACAGACCGCTACGAGCAGTACTTC.

This clonotype was picked up a small number of times. The V call is TRBV20-1, the J call TRBJ2-7; perhaps TRBD2 as D (6 bases). Trimming stripped 7 bases from V and 3 bases from J, with 13 bases between. Germline V gene data show CDR1 as DFQATT and CDR2 as SNEGSKA (reference sequence). The CDR3 extends over 12 amino acids. CDR3 nucleotide sequence: TGCAGTGTGACGGGGGTATGCTACGAGCAGTACTTC. Protein sequence: CSVTGVCYEQYF.

This clonotype was detected once. The chain employs TRBV6-1 and TRBJ1-6; D ambiguous. From germline, CDR1 is MNHNS and CDR2 SASEGT. The V end was cut by 2 bases, the J end by 7 bases, with 15 bases between. The CDR3 covers 16 residues. CDR3 sequence (DNA): TGTGCCAGCAGTGAACCACAAACACGGTACAATTCACCCCTCCACTTT. The encoded protein is CASSEPQTRYNSPLHF.

The chain recombines TRBV11-2 with TRBJ1-2; a weak D match, TRBD1 (5 bases). The CDR3 covers 14 residues. Trimming stripped 0 bases from V and 5 bases from J, with 10 bases between. CDR1 is SGHAT, CDR2 FQNNGV, per germline. For the CDR3, the DNA is TGTGCCAGCAGCTTAGACGCAGGGTCGTATGGCTACACCTTC. Protein product: CASSLDAGSYGYTF.

The V gene is TRBV7-8, the J gene TRBJ2-5, with D tentatively TRBD2 (6 bases). This CDR3 region has 18 residues. The V gene lost 5 bases and the J gene lost 5 bases, with 27 bases spanning the gap. Germline assignment: CDR1 SGHVS and CDR2 FQNEAQ. CDR3 loop: CASSPQTITLTGRETQYF. DNA of the CDR3: TGTGCCAGCAGCCCGCAGACCATCACTCTGACTGGGAGGGAGACCCAGTACTTC.

This chain connects TRBV29-1 to TRBJ2-1, with 10 bases identical to TRBD2. Germline assignment: CDR1 SQVTM and CDR2 ANQGSEA. The CDR3 contains 16 residues. V dropped 4 bases and J dropped 1; count of bases not matched to a gene: 7. The chain's CDR3 is CSVASGGPLSYNEQFF. The CDR3, as DNA: TGCAGCGTTGCTAGCGGGGGCCCCTTGTCCTACAATGAGCAGTTCTTC.

The gene calls are TRBV7-3 and TRBJ2-1; 9 bases are a match to TRBD1. This CDR3 has 12 residues. The ends lost 6 bases at V and 12 bases at J; junction bases unmatched: 6. Germline CDR1 is SGHTA and CDR2 is FQGTGA. CDR3 DNA: TGTGCCAGCAGTCCGACAGGGGGGACGCAGTTCTTC. Translating it yields CASSPTGGTQFF.

This clonotype has more than one count but fewer than ten. The V and J genes are TRBV2 and TRBJ1-1; 9 bases are a match to TRBD1. The ends lost 7 bases at V and 11 bases at J; junction bases unmatched: 8. The CDR3 covers 12 residues. Germline lookup yields CDR1 SNHLY and CDR2 FYNNEI. The CDR3 spells CASNEGQGPAFF. The CDR3, as DNA: TGTGCCAGCAATGAGGGACAGGGCCCGGCTTTCTTT.

This clonotype was seen only a few times. The V and J genes are TRBV20-1 and TRBJ2-7, with D unclear. Per germline, CDR1 DFQATT and CDR2 SNEGSKA (reference sequence). The CDR3 sequence is 8 residues long. The CDR3 sequence is CILHEQYF. The CDR3 DNA is TGCATCCTCCACGAGCAGTACTTC.